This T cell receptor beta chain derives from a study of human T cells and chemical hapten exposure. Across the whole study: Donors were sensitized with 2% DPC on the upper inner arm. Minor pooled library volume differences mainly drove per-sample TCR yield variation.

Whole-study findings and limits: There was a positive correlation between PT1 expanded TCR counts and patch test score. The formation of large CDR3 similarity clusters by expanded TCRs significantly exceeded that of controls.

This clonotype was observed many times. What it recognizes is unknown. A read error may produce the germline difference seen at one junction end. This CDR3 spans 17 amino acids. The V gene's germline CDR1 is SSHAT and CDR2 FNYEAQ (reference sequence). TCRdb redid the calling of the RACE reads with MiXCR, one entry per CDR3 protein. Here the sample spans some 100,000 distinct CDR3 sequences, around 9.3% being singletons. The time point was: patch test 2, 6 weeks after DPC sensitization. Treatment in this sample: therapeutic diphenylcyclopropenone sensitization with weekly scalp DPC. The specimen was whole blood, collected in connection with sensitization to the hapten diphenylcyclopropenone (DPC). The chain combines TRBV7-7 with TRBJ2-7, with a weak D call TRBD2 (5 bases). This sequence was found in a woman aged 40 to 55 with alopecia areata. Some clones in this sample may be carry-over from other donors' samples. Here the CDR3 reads CASSFLTEGAPPYEQYF. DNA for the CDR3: TGTGCTAGCAGCTTCCTAACTGAGGGAGCCCCTCCCTACGAGCAGTACTTC.